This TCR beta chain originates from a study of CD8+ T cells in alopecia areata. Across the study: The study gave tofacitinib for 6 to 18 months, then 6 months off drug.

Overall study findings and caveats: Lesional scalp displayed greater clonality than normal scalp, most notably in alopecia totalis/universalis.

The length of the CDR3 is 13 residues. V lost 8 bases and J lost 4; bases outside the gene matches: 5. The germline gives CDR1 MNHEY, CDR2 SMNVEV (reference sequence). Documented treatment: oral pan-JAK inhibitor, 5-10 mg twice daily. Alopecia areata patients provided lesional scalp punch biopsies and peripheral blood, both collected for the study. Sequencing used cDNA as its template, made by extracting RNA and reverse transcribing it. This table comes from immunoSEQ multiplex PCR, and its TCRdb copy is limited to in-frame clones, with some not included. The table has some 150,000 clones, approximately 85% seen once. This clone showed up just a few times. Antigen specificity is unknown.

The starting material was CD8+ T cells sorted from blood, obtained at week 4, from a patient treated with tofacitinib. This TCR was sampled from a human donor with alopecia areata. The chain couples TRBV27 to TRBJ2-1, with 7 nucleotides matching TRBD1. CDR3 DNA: TGTGCCAGCGGGGACAGCCATTACAATGAGCAGTTCTTC. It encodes CASGDSHYNEQFF.